This is a list of T cell receptor beta chains from one sample in a study of regulatory T cells in long-lasting Graves disease. Using its own MiXCR run on the multiplex PCR reads, TCRdb lists one record per CDR3 protein. The table records some 320,000 distinct CDR3 sequences, 15% to 20% of them present only once. Sequencing used peripheral blood mononuclear cells (PBMCs), obtained at new diagnosis, from a patient treated with antithyroid drugs. These receptor sequences come from a female donor with Graves disease. CDR3s include the opening cysteine and the closing phenylalanine or tryptophan. The D gene is left open where the match is weak. Some rows mark clone size as missing; the rest say once, few, many or name a class of expanded clone.

D | J | size | V | CDR3 | DNA
- | TRBJ1-1 | many | TRBV11-3 | CASSLDNRAEAFF | TGTGCCAGCAGCTTAGATAACAGGGCTGAAGCTTTCTTT
- | TRBJ2-2 | many | TRBV28 | CASKALQNTGELFF | TGTGCCAGCAAGGCGCTACAGAACACCGGGGAGCTGTTTTTT
- | TRBJ2-5 | few | TRBV18 | CASSPFEKETQYF | TGTGCCAGCTCACCTTTTGAGAAAGAGACCCAGTACTTC
TRBD2 | TRBJ2-1 | many | TRBV6-1 | CASSIAGGPIYNEQFF | TGTGCCAGCAGTATAGCGGGAGGGCCTATTTACAATGAGCAGTTCTTC
- | TRBJ2-3 | - | TRBV7-9 | CASSLFQTDTQYF | TGTGCCAGCAGCTTATTTCAGACAGATACGCAGTATTTT
TRBD2 | TRBJ2-3 | many | TRBV2 | CASRREGAYTQYF | TGTGCCAGCCGGCGGGAGGGGGCTTATACGCAGTATTTT
- | TRBJ2-7 | many | TRBV6-1 | CASSEVALGPQYF | TGTGCCAGCAGTGAAGTCGCCCTGGGCCCCCAGTACTTC
- | TRBJ2-3 | - | TRBV7-9 | CASSLGPDKGQYF | TGTGCCAGCAGCTTAGGTCCGGACAAGGGGCAGTATTTT
TRBD1 | TRBJ1-3 | once | TRBV20-1 | CSAADRAGNTIYF | TGCAGTGCCGCAGACAGGGCTGGAAACACCATATATTTT
- | TRBJ2-1 | few | TRBV11-2 | CASSPVGGFSMLATRNEQFF | TGTGCCAGCAGCCCAGTGGGGGGCTTTTCCATGCTAGCGACAAGAAATGAGCAGTTCTTC
TRBD2 | TRBJ2-7 | - | TRBV5-1 | CASSLVAGHEQYF | TGCGCCAGCAGCTTGGTAGCGGGCCACGAGCAGTACTTC
TRBD2 | TRBJ2-5 | - | TRBV20-1 | CSARPPGLAGETQYF | TGCAGTGCTAGACCCCCGGGACTAGCGGGGGAGACCCAGTACTTC
- | TRBJ2-5 | many | TRBV11-2 | CASSLIEETQYF | TGTGCCAGCAGCTTGATCGAGGAGACCCAGTACTTC
- | TRBJ2-2 | few | TRBV12-3/TRBV12-4 | CASSPEGNTGELFF | TGTGCCAGCAGTCCAGAGGGGAACACCGGGGAGCTGTTTTTT
TRBD1 | TRBJ1-6 | many | TRBV28 | CASRRTGEGSPLHF | TGTGCCAGCAGGCGCACAGGGGAAGGTTCACCCCTCCACTTT
TRBD1 | TRBJ2-1 | few | TRBV28 | CASSWAGGYEQFF | TGTGCCAGCAGTTGGGCAGGGGGCTATGAGCAGTTCTTC
- | TRBJ2-3 | many | TRBV9 | CASSVFTATDTQYF | TGTGCCAGCAGCGTTTTCACCGCCACAGATACGCAGTATTTT
- | TRBJ1-1 | many | TRBV25-1 | CASSEGSGLDTEAFF | TGTGCCAGCAGTGAAGGAAGCGGGTTGGACACTGAAGCTTTCTTT
- | TRBJ2-5 | - | TRBV11-3 | CASSWGQPGETQYF | TGTGCCAGCAGTTGGGGACAACCGGGAGAGACCCAGTACTTC
- | TRBJ2-7 | - | TRBV18 | CASSPLPEQKQYF | TGTGCCAGCTCACCACTACCGGAGCAAAAGCAGTACTTC
- | TRBJ2-7 | few | TRBV5-1 | CASSSRPGHRGHEQYF | TGCGCCAGCAGCTCCCGCCCCGGACACCGGGGCCACGAGCAGTACTTC
- | TRBJ2-7 | many | TRBV10-3 | CAISEAGITYEQYF | TGTGCCATCAGTGAGGCAGGGATAACTTACGAGCAGTACTTC
TRBD2 | TRBJ2-5 | many | TRBV11-3 | CASSSGLAGGTEYF | TGTGCCAGCAGCTCGGGACTAGCGGGAGGCACAGAGTACTTC
TRBD1 | TRBJ2-3 | many | TRBV2 | CASRGQGYDTQYF | TGTGCCAGCAGGGGACAGGGATACGATACGCAGTATTTT
- | TRBJ2-1 | many | TRBV20-1 | CSATRPGVNEQFF | TGCAGTGCTACCCGCCCCGGTGTTAATGAGCAGTTCTTC
- | TRBJ2-7 | many | TRBV10-3 | CAISEGGTGGDEQYF | TGTGCCATCAGTGAAGGGGGAACAGGGGGGGACGAGCAGTACTTC
TRBD2 | TRBJ2-7 | many | TRBV6-2/TRBV6-3 | CASSGPLAGVNEQYF | TGTGCCAGCAGTGGCCCCTTGGCGGGAGTAAACGAGCAGTACTTC
TRBD2 | TRBJ2-3 | - | TRBV5-1 | CASSLGLAEKHTDTQYF | TGCGCCAGCAGCTTGGGACTAGCGGAAAAACACACAGATACGCAGTATTTT
- | TRBJ1-1 | many | TRBV9 | CASSEGGNTEAFF | TGTGCCAGCAGCGAGGGGGGGAACACTGAAGCTTTCTTT
TRBD2 | TRBJ2-1 | many | TRBV10-3 | CAISDWLAGAIDEQFF | TGTGCCATCAGTGACTGGCTAGCGGGAGCTATCGATGAGCAGTTCTTC
- | TRBJ2-7 | many | TRBV11-2 | CASSLDRAGGREQYF | TGTGCCAGCAGCTTAGATCGAGCCGGAGGACGGGAGCAGTACTTC
TRBD2 | TRBJ2-5 | few | TRBV5-1 | CASSLSGRSETQYF | TGCGCCAGCAGCCTTAGCGGGAGGAGTGAGACCCAGTACTTC
- | TRBJ2-7 | many | TRBV27 | CASSRDSAYEQYF | TGTGCCAGCAGCCGGGACTCCGCCTACGAGCAGTACTTC
TRBD1 | TRBJ1-1 | many | TRBV27 | CASSFRGIQEAFF | TGTGCCAGCAGTTTCAGGGGGATTCAAGAAGCTTTCTTT
TRBD2 | TRBJ2-1 | many | TRBV27 | CASKVMLADPYNEQFF | TGTGCCAGCAAGGTTATGCTAGCGGACCCGTACAATGAGCAGTTCTTC
- | TRBJ2-1 | - | TRBV5-8 | CASSQDDYNEQFF | TGTGCCAGCAGCCAGGACGATTACAATGAGCAGTTCTTC
TRBD1 | TRBJ2-7 | many | TRBV12-3/TRBV12-4 | CASRSDRPEQYF | TGTGCCAGCAGATCGGACAGGCCCGAGCAGTACTTC
TRBD1 | TRBJ1-2 | - | TRBV19 | CASTSGQGYGYTF | TGTGCCAGTACCTCGGGACAGGGATATGGCTACACCTTC
- | TRBJ1-6 | many | TRBV6-1 | CASSEAQGIPLHF | TGTGCCAGCAGTGAAGCACAGGGTATACCCCTCCACTTT